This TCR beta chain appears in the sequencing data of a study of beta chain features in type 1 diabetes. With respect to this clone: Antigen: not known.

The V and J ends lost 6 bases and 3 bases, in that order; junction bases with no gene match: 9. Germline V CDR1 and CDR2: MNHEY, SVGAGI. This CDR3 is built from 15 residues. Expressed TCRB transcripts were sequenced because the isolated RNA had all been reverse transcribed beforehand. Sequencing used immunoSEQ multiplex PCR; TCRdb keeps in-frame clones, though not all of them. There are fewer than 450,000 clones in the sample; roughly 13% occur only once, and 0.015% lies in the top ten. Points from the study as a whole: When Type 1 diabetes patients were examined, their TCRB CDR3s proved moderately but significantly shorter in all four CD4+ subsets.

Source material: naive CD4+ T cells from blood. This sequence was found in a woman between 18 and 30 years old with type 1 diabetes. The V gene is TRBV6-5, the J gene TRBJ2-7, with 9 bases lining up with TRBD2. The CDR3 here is CASSPRAGGLYEQYV. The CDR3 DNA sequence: TGTGCCAGCAGCCCGAGGGCGGGAGGGCTCTACGAGCAGTACGTC.